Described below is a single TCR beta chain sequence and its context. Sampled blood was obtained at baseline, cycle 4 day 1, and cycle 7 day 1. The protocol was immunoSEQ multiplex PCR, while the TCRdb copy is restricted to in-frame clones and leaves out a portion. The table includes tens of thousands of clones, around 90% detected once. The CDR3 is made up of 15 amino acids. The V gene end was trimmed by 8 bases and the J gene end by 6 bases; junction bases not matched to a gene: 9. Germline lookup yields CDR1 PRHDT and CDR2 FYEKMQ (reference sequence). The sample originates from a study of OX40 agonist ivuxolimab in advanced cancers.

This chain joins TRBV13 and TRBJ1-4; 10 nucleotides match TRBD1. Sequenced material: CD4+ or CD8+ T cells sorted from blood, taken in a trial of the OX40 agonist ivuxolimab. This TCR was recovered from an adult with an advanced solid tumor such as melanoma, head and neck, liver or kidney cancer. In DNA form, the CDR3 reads TGTGCCAGCGGTGAAAGACAGGGGGCGGATGAAAAACTGTTTTTT. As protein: CASGERQGADEKLFF.